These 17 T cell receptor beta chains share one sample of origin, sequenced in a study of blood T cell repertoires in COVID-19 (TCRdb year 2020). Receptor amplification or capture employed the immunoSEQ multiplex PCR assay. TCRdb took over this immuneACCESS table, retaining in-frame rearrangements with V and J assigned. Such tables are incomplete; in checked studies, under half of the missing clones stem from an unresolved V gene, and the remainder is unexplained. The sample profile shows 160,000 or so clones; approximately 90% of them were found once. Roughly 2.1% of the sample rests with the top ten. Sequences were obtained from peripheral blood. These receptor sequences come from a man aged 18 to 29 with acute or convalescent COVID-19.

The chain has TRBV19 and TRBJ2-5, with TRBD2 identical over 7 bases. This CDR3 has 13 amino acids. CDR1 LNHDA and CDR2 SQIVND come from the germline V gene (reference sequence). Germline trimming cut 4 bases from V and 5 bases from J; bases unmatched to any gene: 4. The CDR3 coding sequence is TGTGCCAGTAGTACAAGCGGGATGGAGACCCAGTACTTC. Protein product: CASSTSGMETQYF.

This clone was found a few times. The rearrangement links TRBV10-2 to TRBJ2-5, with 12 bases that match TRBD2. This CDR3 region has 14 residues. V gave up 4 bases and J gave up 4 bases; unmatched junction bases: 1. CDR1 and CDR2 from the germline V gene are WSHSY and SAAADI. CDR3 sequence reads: CASSGTSGVETQYF. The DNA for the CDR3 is TGCGCCAGCAGTGGGACTAGCGGGGTAGAGACCCAGTACTTC.

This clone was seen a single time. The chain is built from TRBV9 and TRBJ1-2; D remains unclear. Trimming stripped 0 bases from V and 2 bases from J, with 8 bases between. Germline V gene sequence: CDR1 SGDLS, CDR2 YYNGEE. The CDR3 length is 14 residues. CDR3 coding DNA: TGTGCCAGCAGCGTAGATCCCCTGAACTATGGCTACACCTTC. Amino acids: CASSVDPLNYGYTF.

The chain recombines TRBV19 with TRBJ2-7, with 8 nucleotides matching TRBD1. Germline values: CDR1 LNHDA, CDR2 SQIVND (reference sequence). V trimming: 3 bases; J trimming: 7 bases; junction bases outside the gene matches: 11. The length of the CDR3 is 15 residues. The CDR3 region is CASSMDRDGHWEQYF. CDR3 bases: TGTGCCAGTAGTATGGACAGGGATGGCCATTGGGAGCAGTACTTC.

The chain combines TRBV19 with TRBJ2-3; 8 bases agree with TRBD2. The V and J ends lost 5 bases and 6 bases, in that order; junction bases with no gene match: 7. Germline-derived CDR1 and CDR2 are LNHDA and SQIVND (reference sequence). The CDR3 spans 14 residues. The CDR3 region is CASSWRTSSDTQYF. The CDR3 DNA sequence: TGTGCCAGTAGTTGGCGGACTAGCTCTGATACGCAGTATTTT.

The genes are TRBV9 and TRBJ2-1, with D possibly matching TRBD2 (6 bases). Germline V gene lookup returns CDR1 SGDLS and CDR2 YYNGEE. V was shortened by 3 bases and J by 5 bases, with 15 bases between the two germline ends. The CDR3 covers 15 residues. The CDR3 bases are TGTGCCAGCAGCGGGCATCCCGGGACTCACAATGAGCAGTTCTTC. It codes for CASSGHPGTHNEQFF.

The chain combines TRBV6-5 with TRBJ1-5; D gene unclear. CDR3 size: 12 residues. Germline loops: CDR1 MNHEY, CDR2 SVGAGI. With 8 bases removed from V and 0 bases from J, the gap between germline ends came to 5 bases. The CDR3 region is CASHYSNQPQHF. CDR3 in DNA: TGTGCCAGCCACTATAGCAATCAGCCCCAGCATTTT.

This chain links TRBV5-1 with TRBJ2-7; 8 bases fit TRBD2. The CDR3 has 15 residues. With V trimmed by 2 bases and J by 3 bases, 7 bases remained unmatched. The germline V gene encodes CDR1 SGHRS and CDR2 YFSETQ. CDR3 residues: CASSFEAGGFYEQYF. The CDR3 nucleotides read TGCGCCAGCAGCTTCGAGGCGGGAGGATTCTACGAGCAGTACTTC. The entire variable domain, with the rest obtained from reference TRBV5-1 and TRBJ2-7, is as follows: KAGVTQTPRYLIKTRGQQVTLSCSPISGHRSVSWYQQTPGQGLQFLFEYFSETQRNKGNFPGRFSGRQFSNSRSEMNVSTLELGDSALYLCASSFEAGGFYEQYFGPGTRLTVT.

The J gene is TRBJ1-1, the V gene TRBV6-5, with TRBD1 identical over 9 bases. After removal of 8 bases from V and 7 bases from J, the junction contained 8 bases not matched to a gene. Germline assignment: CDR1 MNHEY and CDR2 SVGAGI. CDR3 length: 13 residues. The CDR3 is CASGDRVYVEAFF. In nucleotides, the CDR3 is TGTGCCAGCGGGGACAGGGTTTATGTTGAAGCTTTCTTT.

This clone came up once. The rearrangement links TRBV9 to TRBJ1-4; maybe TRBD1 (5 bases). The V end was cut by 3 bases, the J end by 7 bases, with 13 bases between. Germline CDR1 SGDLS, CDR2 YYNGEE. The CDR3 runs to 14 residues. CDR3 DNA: TGTGCCAGCAGCGCAAGACCCGGGGGTGAAAAACTGTTTTTT. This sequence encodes CASSARPGGEKLFF.

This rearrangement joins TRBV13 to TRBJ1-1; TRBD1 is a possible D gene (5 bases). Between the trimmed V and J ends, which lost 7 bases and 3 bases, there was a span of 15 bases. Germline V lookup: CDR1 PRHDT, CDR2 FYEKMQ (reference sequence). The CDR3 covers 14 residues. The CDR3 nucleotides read TGTGCCAGCACCCTGACAGCTACCTACACTGAAGCTTTCTTT. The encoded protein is CASTLTATYTEAFF.

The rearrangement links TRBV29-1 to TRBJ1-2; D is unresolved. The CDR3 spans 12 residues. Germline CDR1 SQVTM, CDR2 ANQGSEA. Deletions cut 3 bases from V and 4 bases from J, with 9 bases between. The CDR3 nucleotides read TGCAGCGTTGACAGGATTGTCTATGGCTACACCTTC. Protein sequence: CSVDRIVYGYTF.

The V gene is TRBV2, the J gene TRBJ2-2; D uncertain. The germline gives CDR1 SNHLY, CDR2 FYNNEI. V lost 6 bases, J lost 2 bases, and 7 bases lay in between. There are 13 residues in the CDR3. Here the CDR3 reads CASRETNTGELFF. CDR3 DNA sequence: TGTGCCAGCAGAGAAACTAACACCGGGGAGCTGTTTTTT.

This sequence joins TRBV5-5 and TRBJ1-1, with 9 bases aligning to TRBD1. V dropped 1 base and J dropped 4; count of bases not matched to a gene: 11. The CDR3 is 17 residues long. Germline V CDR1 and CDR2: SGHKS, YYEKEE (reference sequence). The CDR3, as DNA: TGTGCCAGCAGCTTGTTTACAGGGGGCTTCGGCGGCACTGAAGCTTTCTTT. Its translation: CASSLFTGGFGGTEAFF.

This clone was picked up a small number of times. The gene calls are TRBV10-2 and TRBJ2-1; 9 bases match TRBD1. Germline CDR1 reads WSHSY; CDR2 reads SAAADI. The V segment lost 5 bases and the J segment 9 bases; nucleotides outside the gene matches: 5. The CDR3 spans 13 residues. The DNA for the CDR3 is TGCGCCAGCAGTAGCGGACAGGGGCTTGAGCAGTTCTTC. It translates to CASSSGQGLEQFF.

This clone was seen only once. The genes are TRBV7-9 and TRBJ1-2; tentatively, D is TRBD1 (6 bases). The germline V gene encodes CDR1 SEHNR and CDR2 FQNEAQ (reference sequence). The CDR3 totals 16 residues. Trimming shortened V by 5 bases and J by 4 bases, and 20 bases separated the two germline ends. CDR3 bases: TGTGCCAGCAGCCCATTGACGGGGGGCGGGGGCTATGGCTACACCTTC. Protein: CASSPLTGGGGYGYTF. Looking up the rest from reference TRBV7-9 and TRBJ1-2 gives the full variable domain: DTGVSQNPRHKITKRGQNVTFRCDPISEHNRLYWYRQTLGQGPEFLTYFQNEAQLEKSRLLSDRFSAERPKGSFSTLEIQRTEQGDSAMYLCASSPLTGGGGYGYTFGSGTRLTVV.

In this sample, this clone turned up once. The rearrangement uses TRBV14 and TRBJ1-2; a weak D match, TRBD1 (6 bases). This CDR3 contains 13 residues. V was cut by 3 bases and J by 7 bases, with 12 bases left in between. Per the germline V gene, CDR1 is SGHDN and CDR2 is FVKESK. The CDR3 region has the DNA TGTGCCAGCAGCCACCGACAGGAGTCTGGCTACACCTTC. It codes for CASSHRQESGYTF. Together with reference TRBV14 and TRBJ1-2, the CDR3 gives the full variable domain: EAGVTQFPSHSVIEKGQTVTLRCDPISGHDNLYWYRRVMGKEIKFLLHFVKESKQDESGMPNNRFLAERTGGTYSTLKVQPAELEDSGVYFCASSHRQESGYTFGSGTRLTVV.